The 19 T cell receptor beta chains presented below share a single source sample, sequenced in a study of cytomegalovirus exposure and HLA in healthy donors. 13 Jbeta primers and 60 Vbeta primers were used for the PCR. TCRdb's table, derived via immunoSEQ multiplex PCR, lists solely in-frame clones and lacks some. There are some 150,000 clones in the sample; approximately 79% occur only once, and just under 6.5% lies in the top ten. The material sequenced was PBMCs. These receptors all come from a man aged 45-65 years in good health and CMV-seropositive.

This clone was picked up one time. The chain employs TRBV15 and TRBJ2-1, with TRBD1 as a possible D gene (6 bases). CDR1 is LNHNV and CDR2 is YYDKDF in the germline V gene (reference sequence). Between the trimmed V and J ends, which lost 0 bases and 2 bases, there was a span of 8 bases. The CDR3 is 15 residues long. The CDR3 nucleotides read TGTGCCACCAGCAGAGAGAAGGGGGCCTACAATGAGCAGTTCTTC. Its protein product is CATSREKGAYNEQFF.

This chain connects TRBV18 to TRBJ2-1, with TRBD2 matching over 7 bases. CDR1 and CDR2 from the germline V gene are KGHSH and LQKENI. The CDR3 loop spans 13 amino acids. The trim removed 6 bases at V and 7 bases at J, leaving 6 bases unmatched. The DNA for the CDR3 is TGTGCCAGCTCCCCCGCCGGGGGGAATGAGCAGTTCTTC. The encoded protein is CASSPAGGNEQFF. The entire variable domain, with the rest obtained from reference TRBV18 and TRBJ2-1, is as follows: NAGVMQNPRHLVRRRGQEARLRCSPMKGHSHVYWYRQLPEEGLKFMVYLQKENIIDESGMPKERFSAEFPKEGPSILRIQQVVRGDSAAYFCASSPAGGNEQFFGPGTRLTVL.

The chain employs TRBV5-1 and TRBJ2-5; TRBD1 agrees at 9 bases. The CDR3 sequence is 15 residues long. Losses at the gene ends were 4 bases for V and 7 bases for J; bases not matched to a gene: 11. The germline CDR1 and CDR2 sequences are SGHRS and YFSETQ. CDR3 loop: CASSPRTGEGRTQYF. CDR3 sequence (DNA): TGCGCCAGCAGCCCGAGGACAGGGGAGGGGCGGACCCAGTACTTC.

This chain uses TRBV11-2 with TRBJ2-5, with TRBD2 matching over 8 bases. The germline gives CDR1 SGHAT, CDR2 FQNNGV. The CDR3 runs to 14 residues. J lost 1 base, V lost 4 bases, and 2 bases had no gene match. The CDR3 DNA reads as TGTGCCAGCAGCTCCGGACTAGCCCAAGAGACCCAGTACTTC. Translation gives CASSSGLAQETQYF.

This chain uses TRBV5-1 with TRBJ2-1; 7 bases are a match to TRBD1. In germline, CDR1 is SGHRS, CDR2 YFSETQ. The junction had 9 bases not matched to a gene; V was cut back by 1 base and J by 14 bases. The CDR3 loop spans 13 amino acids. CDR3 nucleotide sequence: TGCGCCAGCAGCTTGCGGGGTGGTCAGGGGGAGTTCTTC. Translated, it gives CASSLRGGQGEFF.

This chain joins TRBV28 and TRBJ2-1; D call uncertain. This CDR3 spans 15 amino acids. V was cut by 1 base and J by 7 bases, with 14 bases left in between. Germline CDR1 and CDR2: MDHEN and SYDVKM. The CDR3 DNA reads TGTGCCAGCAGTTTATTTAGACTCCGGTGGAATGAGCAGTTCTTC. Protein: CASSLFRLRWNEQFF.

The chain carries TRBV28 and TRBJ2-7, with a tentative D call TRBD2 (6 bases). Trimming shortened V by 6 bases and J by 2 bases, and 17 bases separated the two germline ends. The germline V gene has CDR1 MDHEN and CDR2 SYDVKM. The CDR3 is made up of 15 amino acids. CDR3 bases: TGTGCCAGCAGCCCTACTAGCATGAGGGCCTACGAGCAGTACTTC. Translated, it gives CASSPTSMRAYEQYF.

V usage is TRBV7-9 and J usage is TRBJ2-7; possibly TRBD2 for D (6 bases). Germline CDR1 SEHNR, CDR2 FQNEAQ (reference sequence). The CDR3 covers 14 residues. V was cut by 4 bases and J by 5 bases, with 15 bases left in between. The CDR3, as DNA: TGTGCCAGCAGCTCCACGCTAGCGTTCCACGAGCAGTACTTC. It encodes CASSSTLAFHEQYF.

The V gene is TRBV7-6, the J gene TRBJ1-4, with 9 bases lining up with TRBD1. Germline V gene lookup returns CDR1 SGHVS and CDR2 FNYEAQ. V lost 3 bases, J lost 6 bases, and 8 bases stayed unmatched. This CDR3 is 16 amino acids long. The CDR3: CASSLAPGQGDEKLFF. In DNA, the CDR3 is TGTGCCAGCAGCTTGGCCCCGGGACAGGGAGATGAAAAACTGTTTTTT. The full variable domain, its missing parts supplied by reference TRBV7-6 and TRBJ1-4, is GAGVSQSPRYKVTKRGQDVALRCDPISGHVSLYWYRQALGQGPEFLTYFNYEAQQDKSGLPNDRFSAERPEGSISTLTIQRTEQRDSAMYRCASSLAPGQGDEKLFFGSGTQLSVL.

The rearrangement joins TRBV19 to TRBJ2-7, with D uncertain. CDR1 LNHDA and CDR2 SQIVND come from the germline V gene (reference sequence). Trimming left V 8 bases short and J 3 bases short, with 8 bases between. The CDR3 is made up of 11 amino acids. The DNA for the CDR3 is TGTGCCAGTGGGCCCGGCTACGAGCAGTACTTC. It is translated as CASGPGYEQYF.

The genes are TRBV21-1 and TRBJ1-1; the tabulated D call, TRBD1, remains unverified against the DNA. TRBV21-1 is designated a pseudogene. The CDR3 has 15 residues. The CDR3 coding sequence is TGTGCCAGCAGCACCCTAGACAGGGGGGACACTGAAGCTTTCTTT. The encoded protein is CASSTLDRGDTEAFF.

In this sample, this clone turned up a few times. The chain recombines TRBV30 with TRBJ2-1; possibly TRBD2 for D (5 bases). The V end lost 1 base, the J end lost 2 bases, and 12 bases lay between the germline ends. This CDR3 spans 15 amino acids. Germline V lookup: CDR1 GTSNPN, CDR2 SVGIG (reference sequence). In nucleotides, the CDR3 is TGTGCCTGGAGTGGGCCGCGGGCCACCTACAATGAGCAGTTCTTC. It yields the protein CAWSGPRATYNEQFF.

The CDR3 protein is CASSDGTGNEKLFF. CDR3 nucleotides: TGTGCCAGCAGTGACGGGACAGGGAATGAAAAACTGTTTTTT. This chain links TRBV6-1 with TRBJ1-4, with TRBD1 matching over 9 bases. The V gene's germline CDR1 is MNHNS and CDR2 SASEGT. The V segment lost 3 bases and the J segment 5 bases; nucleotides outside the gene matches: 1. CDR3 length: 14 residues.

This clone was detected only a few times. CDR3 bases: TGTGCCAGCAGCTTAGACCTAAGCTCCTACGAGCAGTACTTC. This encodes CASSLDLSSYEQYF. V is TRBV7-9 and J is TRBJ2-7; no reliable D call. Germline CDR1 reads SEHNR; CDR2 reads FQNEAQ (reference sequence). Deletions cut 1 base from V and 0 bases from J, with 7 bases between. The CDR3 runs 14 residues.

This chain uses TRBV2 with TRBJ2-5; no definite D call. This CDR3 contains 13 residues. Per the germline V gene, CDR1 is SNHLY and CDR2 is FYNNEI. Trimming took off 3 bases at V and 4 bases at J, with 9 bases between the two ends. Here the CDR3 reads CASSDNFRETQYF. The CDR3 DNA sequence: TGTGCCAGCAGTGATAATTTCCGAGAGACCCAGTACTTC.

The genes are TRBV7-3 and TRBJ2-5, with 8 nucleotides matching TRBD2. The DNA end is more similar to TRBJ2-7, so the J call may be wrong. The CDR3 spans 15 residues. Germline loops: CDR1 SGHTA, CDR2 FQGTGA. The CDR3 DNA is TGTGCCAGCAGCTTAGGCCTTAGCGGGGCCTACGAGCAGTACTTC. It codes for CASSLGLSGAYEQYF.

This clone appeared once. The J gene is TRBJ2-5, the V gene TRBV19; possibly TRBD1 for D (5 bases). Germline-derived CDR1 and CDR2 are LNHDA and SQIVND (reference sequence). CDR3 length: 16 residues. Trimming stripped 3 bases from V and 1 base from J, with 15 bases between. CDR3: CASSITRQGGQETQYF. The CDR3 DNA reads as TGTGCCAGTAGTATTACTCGGCAGGGTGGCCAAGAGACCCAGTACTTC.

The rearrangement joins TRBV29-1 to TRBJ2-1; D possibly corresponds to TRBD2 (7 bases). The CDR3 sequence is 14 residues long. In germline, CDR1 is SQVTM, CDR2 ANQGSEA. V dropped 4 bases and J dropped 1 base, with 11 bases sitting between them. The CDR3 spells CSVGGGQSYNEQFF. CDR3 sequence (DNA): TGCAGCGTTGGGGGGGGGCAATCCTACAATGAGCAGTTCTTC.

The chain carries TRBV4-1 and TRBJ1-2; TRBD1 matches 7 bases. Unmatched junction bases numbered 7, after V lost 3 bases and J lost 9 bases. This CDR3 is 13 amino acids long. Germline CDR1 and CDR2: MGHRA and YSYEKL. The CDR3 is CASSHRDSLSYTF. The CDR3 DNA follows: TGCGCCAGCAGCCACCGGGACAGCCTTAGCTACACCTTC.